This T cell receptor beta chain is from a study of T cells after yellow fever vaccination. Study-level results: Compared with primary, the secondary response was weaker and peaked at day 5, not 15. Clonotype sharing between CD4 and CD8 compartments was small. Primary-vaccination clones mostly resurfaced post-booster (more than 95% CD4, 75% to 90% CD8).

A universal primer site and UMIs were added as TCR cDNA was made by 5'RACE template switching. In TCRdb, the 5' RACE reads were re-called with MiXCR into one record per CDR3 protein. There are hundreds of thousands of distinct CDR3 sequences in the sample; 15% to 20% occur only once, and approximately 15% lies in the top ten. About this clonotype itself: Antigen unknown.

CDR3 size: 16 residues. From germline, CDR1 is MNHEY and CDR2 SVGEGT. V lost 7 bases to trimming and J lost 2 bases, with 19 bases between them. Specimen: PBMCs, collected 15 days after the yellow fever booster vaccination. V gene TRBV6-2 or TRBV6-3 combines with J gene TRBJ2-3, with D hard to call. This sequence originates from a man younger than 45 who received the YFV17D yellow fever vaccine. The CDR3 spells CASTFHDIFSTDTQYF. CDR3 sequence (DNA): TGTGCCAGCACTTTTCATGACATATTCTCCACAGATACGCAGTATTTT.